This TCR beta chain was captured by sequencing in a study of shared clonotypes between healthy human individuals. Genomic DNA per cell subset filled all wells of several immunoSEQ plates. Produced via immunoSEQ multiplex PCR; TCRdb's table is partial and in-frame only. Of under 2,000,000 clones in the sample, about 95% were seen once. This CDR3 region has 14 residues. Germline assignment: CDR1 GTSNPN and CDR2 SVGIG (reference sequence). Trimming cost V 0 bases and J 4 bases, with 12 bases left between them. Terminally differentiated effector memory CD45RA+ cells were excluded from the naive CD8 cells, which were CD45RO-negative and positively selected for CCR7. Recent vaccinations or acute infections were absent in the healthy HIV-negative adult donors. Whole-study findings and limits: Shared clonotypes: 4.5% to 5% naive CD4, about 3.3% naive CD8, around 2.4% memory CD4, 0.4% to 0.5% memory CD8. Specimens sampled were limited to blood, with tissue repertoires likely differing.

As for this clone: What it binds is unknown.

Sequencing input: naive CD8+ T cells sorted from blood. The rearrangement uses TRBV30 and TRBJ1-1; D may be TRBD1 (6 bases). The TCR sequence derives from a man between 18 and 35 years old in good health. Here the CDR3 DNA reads TGTGCCTGGAGTGTAGCAGGGGACCTCACTGAAGCTTTCTTT. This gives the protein CAWSVAGDLTEAFF.